The TCR beta chain under discussion was sequenced for a study of T cell responses to AZD1222 COVID-19 vaccine. Broader study findings: A rise in Spike-specific TCR breadth and depth followed two AZD1222 doses.

Per the germline V gene, CDR1 is MNHEY and CDR2 is SVGAGI. Trimming took 6 bases from V and 1 from J, leaving 12 bases between them. This CDR3 comprises 14 residues. For this clone: The antigen is not known.

Using immunoSEQ multiplex PCR, the repertoire was profiled, and TCRdb retains in-frame clones only, with some absent. The profile shows approximately 130,000 clones, 88% of them singletons. The sequenced sample was peripheral blood, obtained 28 days after the second AZD1222 dose. This sequence originates from an adult who received the AZD1222 COVID-19 vaccine. The chain employs TRBV6-5 and TRBJ1-1; D remains unclear. The CDR3 sequence: CASSGPIENTEAFF. The CDR3 bases are TGTGCCAGCAGCGGACCAATTGAGAACACTGAAGCTTTCTTT.